A selection of T cell receptor beta chains follows, all from one sample in a study of human T cells and chemical hapten exposure. TCRdb reprocessed the RACE reads via MiXCR and lists one record per CDR3 protein. The profile covers 75,000 to 90,000 distinct CDR3 sequences, with approximately 10% appearing a single time and around 1.3% taken by the ten largest. The sample here was whole blood, taken in connection with sensitization to the hapten diphenylcyclopropenone (DPC). The receptor set was obtained from a woman aged 45 to 65 with alopecia areata. Some clones in this sample may be carry-over from other donors' samples. The CDR3 runs from the conserved cysteine through the conserved F or W. The D gene is left open where the match is weak. Size values are once, few and many counts, or a class for expanded clones, and some rows have none.

D	V	size	J	CDR3	DNA
TRBD2	TRBV7-3	few	TRBJ2-2	CASSISGSINTGELFF	TGTGCCAGCAGCATTAGCGGGAGCATCAACACCGGGGAGCTGTTTTTT
NA	TRBV2	NA	TRBJ2-1	CASSEAQGGEQFF	TGTGCCAGCAGTGAAGCGCAGGGCGGTGAGCAGTTCTTC
NA	TRBV5-1	NA	TRBJ2-2	CASSLQPGATGELFF	TGCGCCAGCAGCCTACAACCGGGGGCCACCGGGGAGCTGTTTTTT
NA	TRBV4-1	NA	TRBJ1-1	CASSPLLSVPGTEAFF	TGCGCCAGCAGCCCCTTGTTGTCGGTCCCAGGCACTGAAGCTTTCTTT
NA	TRBV12-3/TRBV12-4	few	TRBJ2-5	CASSLTPETQYF	TGTGCCAGCAGTTTGACCCCGGAGACCCAGTACTTC
NA	TRBV29-1	many	TRBJ2-7	CSVRPGTYEQYF	TGCAGCGTTCGCCCGGGGACCTACGAGCAGTACTTC
NA	TRBV18	few	TRBJ1-1	CASSGLPNTEAFF	TGTGCCAGCTCGGGACTTCCGAACACTGAAGCTTTCTTT
NA	TRBV5-1	NA	TRBJ1-2	CASSLENYGYTF	TGCGCCAGCAGCTTGGAGAACTATGGCTACACCTTC
TRBD2	TRBV12-3/TRBV12-4	NA	TRBJ2-1	CGEGLAGGYDNEQFF	TGTGGGGAGGGCCTAGCGGGAGGCTACGACAATGAGCAGTTCTTC
NA	TRBV2	few	TRBJ2-3	CASGTRADTQYF	TGTGCCAGCGGGACACGGGCAGATACGCAGTATTTT
NA	TRBV18	few	TRBJ2-6	CASSPAAGIGGANVLTF	TGTGCCAGCTCACCTGCCGCGGGGATTGGTGGGGCCAACGTCCTGACTTTC
NA	TRBV29-1	NA	TRBJ2-5	CSVEVLQETQYF	TGCAGCGTCGAGGTACTTCAAGAGACCCAGTACTTC
NA	TRBV29-1	NA	TRBJ1-5	CSVEEGGRGDPQHF	TGCAGCGTTGAAGAAGGTGGTAGAGGGGATCCCCAGCATTTT
TRBD2	TRBV30	few	TRBJ2-1	CAWSSSGSPRNEQFF	TGTGCCTGGAGTTCTAGCGGGAGCCCCCGCAATGAGCAGTTCTTC
NA	TRBV5-1	NA	TRBJ2-3	CASSGTTDTQYF	TGCGCCAGCAGCGGCACCACAGATACGCAGTATTTT
NA	TRBV20-1	few	TRBJ2-7	CSATSPGSSYEQYF	TGCAGTGCTACGTCGCCGGGGAGCTCCTACGAGCAGTACTTC
NA	TRBV18	NA	TRBJ2-3	CASPPLITDTQYF	TGTGCCAGCCCACCACTAATCACAGATACGCAGTATTTT
TRBD2	TRBV5-1	few	TRBJ2-4	CASSPTSGSYIQYF	TGCGCCAGCAGCCCCACTAGCGGGAGTTACATTCAGTACTTC
NA	TRBV12-3/TRBV12-4	NA	TRBJ2-2	CASQGAGRGGELFF	TGTGCCAGCCAAGGGGCAGGGCGAGGCGGGGAGCTGTTTTTT
NA	TRBV27	NA	TRBJ2-1	CASSVDRGPYNEQFF	TGTGCCAGCAGTGTAGACCGGGGGCCCTACAATGAGCAGTTCTTC
NA	TRBV2	NA	TRBJ1-2	CASSEEPAVYGYTF	TGTGCCAGCAGTGAAGAGCCAGCCGTCTATGGCTACACCTTC
NA	TRBV4-2	few	TRBJ1-2	CASSQNDYGYTF	TGTGCCAGCAGCCAAAATGACTATGGCTACACCTTC
TRBD1	TRBV5-1	many	TRBJ1-5	CASSAGTGGNQPQHF	TGCGCCAGCAGCGCGGGGACAGGGGGCAATCAGCCCCAGCATTTT
TRBD2	TRBV29-1	NA	TRBJ2-1	CSVSSLSGSSGEQFF	TGCAGCGTTTCCTCTCTTAGCGGGAGTAGCGGTGAGCAGTTCTTC
NA	TRBV29-1	NA	TRBJ2-5	CSVEVEAIPQETQYF	TGCAGCGTTGAAGTAGAGGCAATTCCCCAGGAGACCCAGTACTTC
NA	TRBV11-2	NA	TRBJ2-1	CASSPAWDRRNEQFF	TGTGCCAGCAGCCCAGCGTGGGACCGACGGAATGAGCAGTTCTTC
NA	TRBV6-2/TRBV6-3	few	TRBJ2-1	CASSEPGVYNEQFF	TGTGCCAGCAGTGAGCCGGGAGTGTACAATGAGCAGTTCTTC
NA	TRBV21-1	many	TRBJ1-1	CASRTRLSNTEAFF	TGTGCCAGCAGGACGAGACTTTCCAACACTGAAGCTTTCTTT
TRBD2	TRBV5-1	NA	TRBJ2-1	CASSLLTSVPSSYNEQFF	TGCGCCAGCAGCTTGTTGACTAGCGTTCCGAGCTCCTACAATGAGCAGTTCTTC
NA	TRBV11-2	NA	TRBJ2-1	CASSRTYNEQFF	TGTGCCAGCAGCCGAACTTACAATGAGCAGTTCTTC
NA	TRBV3-1	few	TRBJ1-1	CASSPPGWGTEAFF	TGTGCCAGCAGCCCCCCGGGTTGGGGCACTGAAGCTTTCTTT
NA	TRBV7-2	few	TRBJ2-5	CASSLSSGPETQYF	TGTGCCAGCAGCTTATCCTCGGGCCCTGAGACCCAGTACTTC
NA	TRBV14	NA	TRBJ2-2	CASSQHPGLTGELFF	TGTGCCAGCAGCCAGCACCCTGGTTTAACCGGGGAGCTGTTTTTT
TRBD1	TRBV7-8	NA	TRBJ2-3	CASSLQGAGSTDTQYF	TGTGCCAGCAGCTTACAGGGGGCCGGGAGCACAGATACGCAGTATTTT
TRBD2	TRBV6-2/TRBV6-3	few	TRBJ2-7	CASSRETSGSPPYEQYF	TGTGCCAGCAGTCGAGAAACTAGCGGGTCGCCCCCCTACGAGCAGTACTTC
NA	TRBV30	NA	TRBJ2-7	CAWSGGRAYEQYF	TGTGCCTGGAGCGGCGGCCGGGCATACGAGCAGTACTTC
TRBD1	TRBV30	few	TRBJ2-3	CAWSTGAAADTQYF	TGTGCCTGGAGTACAGGGGCGGCGGCAGATACGCAGTATTTT
TRBD2	TRBV5-1	NA	TRBJ2-5	CASSRQTSSGAETQYF	TGCGCCAGCAGCCGCCAAACCTCTAGCGGGGCGGAGACCCAGTACTTC